This T cell receptor (beta chain) was sequenced during a study of blood T cell repertoires in COVID-19. Study overall: The origin of the acute and convalescent COVID-19 samples was the United States, Italy and Spain. The cDNA or gDNA used as material had been derived from T cells, B-cell-depleted T cells, or PBMCs.

Authors' methods: Estimates of nucleated cell counts were drawn from the amplification of reference gene primers. Produced via immunoSEQ multiplex PCR; TCRdb's table is partial and in-frame only. V and J calls and clone size are copied from that table; D and trimming were computed from the DNA. The profile shows about 260,000 clones, about 89% of them singletons. The receptor was derived from a man between 40 and 49 years old who had recovered from COVID-19. The sequencing sample was made of peripheral blood.

CDR3 coding DNA: TGTGCCAGCAGCTTAGTTAGGACAGGGGGAACGGGGGGATTGAATTCACCCCTCCACTTT. It codes for CASSLVRTGGTGGLNSPLHF. V usage is TRBV7-8 and J usage is TRBJ1-6; the match to TRBD1 covers 10 bases. This CDR3 comprises 20 residues. V shed 1 base, J shed 7 bases, and the junction held 16 bases outside the gene matches. From germline, CDR1 is SGHVS and CDR2 FQNEAQ.